The 29 T cell receptor beta chains reported below all come from one sample, sequenced in a study of Ad26.COV2.S vaccination and SARS-CoV-2 variants (dated by TCRdb to about 2021). The treatment or condition label, as the study defines it: some 20 received Ad26.COV2.S at low or high dose, single or two shots; a few received placebo; per-sample allocation not given. For vaccine and placebo recipients, repertoires were sequenced using samples collected on day 63 after the first injection. Library preparation used the immunoSEQ multiplex PCR assay. What TCRdb holds here is the immuneACCESS table cut down to in-frame rearrangements. Part of the clones is not present; checked against another copy, under half of the missing clones reflect an unresolved V gene, and the others are unexplained. In this sample the table shows about 500,000 clones, about 88% of which occur a single time. Jointly, the top ten make up 1.5% to 2% of the sample.

The material was peripheral blood, obtained in a trial of Ad26.COV2.S vaccine versus placebo. Receptors were obtained from a person aged 18-65 years who received the Ad26.COV2.S COVID-19 vaccine or a placebo.

V and J are TRBV6-5 and TRBJ1-2; a possible D gene is TRBD1 (5 bases). The CDR3 covers 13 residues. Germline V CDR1 and CDR2: MNHEY, SVGAGI. V lost 6 bases to trimming and J lost 7 bases, with 15 bases between them. CDR3 bases: TGTGCCAGCAGCCCCGGGGGTCTGAGTGGCTACACCTTC. Translated, it gives CASSPGGLSGYTF.

The J gene is TRBJ1-1, the V gene TRBV20-1; D not resolved. CDR1 and CDR2 (germline): DFQATT, SNEGSKA (reference sequence). The CDR3 has 11 amino acids. V lost 8 bases to trimming and J lost 5 bases, with 12 bases between them. The CDR3 sequence: CSPVRETEAFF. CDR3 sequence (DNA): TGCAGTCCCGTCCGGGAAACTGAAGCTTTCTTT.

This clone came up a few times. CDR3 sequence (DNA): TGTGCCAGCAGCCCGGGGACAGGGGGCTTTTCACCCCTCCACTTT. Its protein is CASSPGTGGFSPLHF. The chain joins TRBV7-9 to TRBJ1-6; 12 nucleotides align to TRBD1. The ends lost 5 bases at V and 9 bases at J; junction bases unmatched: 5. Germline V gives CDR1 SEHNR, CDR2 FQNEAQ (reference sequence). The CDR3 totals 15 residues.

This rearrangement joins TRBV28 to TRBJ1-1; possible D gene TRBD1, 6 bases. Trimming took 2 bases from V and 4 from J, leaving 11 bases between them. The CDR3 runs 14 residues. The germline CDR1 and CDR2 sequences are MDHEN and SYDVKM. This CDR3 reads CASSLIGRGTEAFF. DNA of the CDR3: TGTGCCAGCAGTTTAATAGGCAGGGGCACTGAAGCTTTCTTT.

The chain is built from TRBV7-3 and TRBJ2-2, with D uncertain. Germline lookup yields CDR1 SGHTA and CDR2 FQGTGA. V dropped 0 bases and J dropped 6 bases, with 11 bases sitting between them. CDR3 length: 15 amino acids. CDR3: CASSLTPTGPGELFF. In DNA, the CDR3 is TGTGCCAGCAGCTTAACCCCGACCGGTCCCGGGGAGCTGTTTTTT.

The chain is built from TRBV2 and TRBJ1-1; D call uncertain. CDR1 is SNHLY and CDR2 is FYNNEI in the germline V gene. V dropped 4 bases and J dropped 7 bases, with 7 bases sitting between them. This CDR3 comprises 11 residues. CDR3 loop: CASSVGREAFF. CDR3 in DNA: TGTGCCAGCAGTGTAGGTCGTGAAGCTTTCTTT.

The rearrangement uses TRBV7-2 and TRBJ2-7, with 7 bases that match TRBD1. CDR1 and CDR2 (germline): SGHTA, FQGNSA. This CDR3 spans 16 amino acids. Trimming took 5 bases from V and 1 from J; bases not matched to a gene: 11. CDR3 residues: CASSTYRQGGSYEQYF. The CDR3 nucleotides are TGTGCCAGCAGCACCTACCGACAGGGTGGGTCCTACGAGCAGTACTTC. The full variable domain, its missing parts supplied by reference TRBV7-2 and TRBJ2-7, is GAGVSQSPSNKVTEKGKDVELRCDPISGHTALYWYRQSLGQGLEFLIYFQGNSAPDKSGLPSDRFSAERTGGSVSTLTIQRTQQEDSAVYLCASSTYRQGGSYEQYFGPGTRLTVT.

J is TRBJ2-2 and V is TRBV5-1; no definite D call. The CDR3 is 15 amino acids. V lost 4 bases and J 2 bases, leaving 12 bases between the germline ends. CDR1 and CDR2 from the germline V gene are SGHRS and YFSETQ. The CDR3 DNA sequence: TGCGCCAGCAGCAGGGAACCTATAAACACCGGGGAGCTGTTTTTT. It codes for CASSREPINTGELFF.

The rearrangement joins TRBV5-4 to TRBJ1-4; 9 nucleotides align to TRBD1. Losses at the gene ends were 4 bases for V and 8 bases for J; bases not matched to a gene: 12. The germline V gene has CDR1 SGHNT and CDR2 YYREEE (reference sequence). CDR3 length equals 16 residues. DNA of the CDR3: TGTGCCAGCAGCCGAGCCGGGACAGGGTCGGGAGAAAAACTGTTTTTT. Protein: CASSRAGTGSGEKLFF. Filled out from reference TRBV5-4 and TRBJ1-4, the complete variable domain reads ETGVTQSPTHLIKTRGQQVTLRCSSQSGHNTVSWYQQALGQGPQFIFQYYREEENGRGNFPPRFSGLQFPNYSSELNVNALELDDSALYLCASSRAGTGSGEKLFFGSGTQLSVL.

The chain couples TRBV24-1 to TRBJ1-1; weak D call: TRBD1 (5 bases). The V gene lost 5 bases and the J gene lost 4 bases, with 22 bases spanning the gap. The CDR3 has 17 amino acids. CDR1 is KGHDR and CDR2 is SFDVKD in the germline V gene. The chain's CDR3 is CATSAPPGRGGGTEAFF. Written as DNA, the CDR3 is TGTGCCACCAGTGCTCCCCCCGGTCGGGGTGGGGGCACTGAAGCTTTCTTT.

The V gene is TRBV12-3 or TRBV12-4, the J gene TRBJ2-3, with D unresolved. This CDR3 contains 11 residues. Trimming cost V 3 bases and J 4 bases, with 2 bases left between them. As DNA, the CDR3 is TGTGCCAGCAGTTTTCCAGATACGCAGTATTTT. Protein sequence: CASSFPDTQYF.

The rearrangement links TRBV4-1 to TRBJ2-7; TRBD1 matches 9 bases. The CDR3 runs 16 residues. V dropped 0 bases and J dropped 6; count of bases not matched to a gene: 9. Germline V gives CDR1 MGHRA, CDR2 YSYEKL. The CDR3 loop is CASSQEGQGLISEQYF. Written as DNA, the CDR3 is TGCGCCAGCAGCCAAGAGGGACAGGGTCTTATCTCCGAGCAGTACTTC.

The chain employs TRBV10-3 and TRBJ1-5; 8 bases agree with TRBD1. CDR3 length: 15 amino acids. The V segment lost 2 bases and the J segment 4 bases; nucleotides outside the gene matches: 4. CDR1 is ENHRY and CDR2 is SYGVKD in the germline V gene. Here the CDR3 DNA reads TGTGCCATCAGTGAGGGACAGGGAGGAAATCAGCCCCAGCATTTT. It encodes CAISEGQGGNQPQHF.

V usage is TRBV7-2 and J usage is TRBJ2-7, with a tentative D call TRBD1 (5 bases). The ends were cut back, 5 bases at V and 2 bases at J, with 16 bases in the middle. CDR3 length equals 15 residues. Germline CDR1 and CDR2: SGHTA and FQGNSA. CDR3 DNA sequence: TGTGCCAGCAGCCTGCGACAGATTTCCCCCTACGAGCAGTACTTC. Protein product: CASSLRQISPYEQYF.

This rearrangement joins TRBV20-1 to TRBJ1-5; 10 positions match TRBD1. Germline V lookup: CDR1 DFQATT, CDR2 SNEGSKA (reference sequence). The CDR3 is 14 residues long. V lost 3 bases, J lost 6 bases, and 5 bases stayed unmatched. DNA for the CDR3: TGCAGTGCTAGTCGGACAGGGGGGGCTCAGCCCCAGCATTTT. Protein: CSASRTGGAQPQHF.

This sequence joins TRBV5-1 and TRBJ2-3; D is undetermined. V was trimmed by 0 bases and J by 6 bases, leaving 8 bases between them. The CDR3 runs 13 residues. In germline, CDR1 is SGHRS, CDR2 YFSETQ. The CDR3 here is CASSLVPADTQYF. In DNA form, the CDR3 reads TGCGCCAGCAGCTTGGTACCCGCGGATACGCAGTATTTT.

This clone came up once. The V call is TRBV28, the J call TRBJ2-5; 9 nucleotides match TRBD2. The trim removed 6 bases at V and 4 bases at J, leaving 9 bases unmatched. The CDR3 spans 15 residues. Germline V gene lookup returns CDR1 MDHEN and CDR2 SYDVKM. The CDR3 region has the DNA TGTGCCAGCAGGGTGGCGGGAGGGCCAGGAGAGACCCAGTACTTC. Amino acids: CASRVAGGPGETQYF.

V is TRBV9 and J is TRBJ1-5, with no clear D. This CDR3 region has 17 residues. Germline values: CDR1 SGDLS, CDR2 YYNGEE. V was shortened by 3 bases and J by 1 base, with 17 bases between the two germline ends. The CDR3 nucleotides are TGTGCCAGCAGCGAGGGCGTGGGGTTCAGCAGCAATCAGCCCCAGCATTTT. As protein: CASSEGVGFSSNQPQHF.

This clone is a singleton in its sample. The chain carries TRBV7-3 and TRBJ2-1; the match to TRBD1 covers 7 bases. The junction had 10 bases not matched to a gene; V was cut back by 2 bases and J by 3 bases. The CDR3 covers 17 residues. Germline V gene lookup returns CDR1 SGHTA and CDR2 FQGTGA. The CDR3, as DNA: TGTGCCAGCAGCTTAGGGCTTGGGGCAGGGGGCTACAATGAGCAGTTCTTC. This translates into CASSLGLGAGGYNEQFF. Using reference TRBV7-3 and TRBJ2-1 for the parts outside the CDR3, the full variable domain is GAGVSQTPSNKVTEKGKYVELRCDPISGHTALYWYRQSLGQGPEFLIYFQGTGAADDSGLPNDRFFAVRPEGSVSTLKIQRTERGDSAVYLCASSLGLGAGGYNEQFFGPGTRLTVL.

This clone was recorded a few times. Other DNA variants within this sample encode the same CDR3. The rearrangement uses TRBV5-1 and TRBJ2-7; D may correspond to TRBD1 or TRBD2 (5 bases each). This CDR3 has 14 amino acids. Germline V gene sequence: CDR1 SGHRS, CDR2 YFSETQ. The germline V and J ends were trimmed by 4 bases and 2 bases, with 13 bases remaining between them. The CDR3, as DNA: TGCGCCAGCAGCCCGGGGACGCTTACCTACGAGCAGTACTTC. This sequence encodes CASSPGTLTYEQYF. The complete variable domain, with remaining parts taken from reference TRBV5-1 and TRBJ2-7, reads KAGVTQTPRYLIKTRGQQVTLSCSPISGHRSVSWYQQTPGQGLQFLFEYFSETQRNKGNFPGRFSGRQFSNSRSEMNVSTLELGDSALYLCASSPGTLTYEQYFGPGTRLTVT.

This chain uses TRBV6-1 with TRBJ2-1; D is unclear. The V and J ends lost 0 bases and 4 bases respectively, with 4 bases between them. The germline V gene has CDR1 MNHNS and CDR2 SASEGT. The CDR3 is made up of 13 amino acids. The CDR3 is CASSEAEYNEQFF. As DNA, the CDR3 is TGTGCCAGCAGTGAAGCGGAATACAATGAGCAGTTCTTC.

The chain couples TRBV30 to TRBJ2-5; TRBD1 might be the D (6 bases). The germline gives CDR1 GTSNPN, CDR2 SVGIG (reference sequence). The length of the CDR3 is 17 residues. Trimming removed 1 base from V and 4 bases from J, with 22 bases in between. The CDR3 region has the DNA TGTGCCTGGAGTGGGCTTATTTGGGACACCCAAGGAGAGACCCAGTACTTC. It encodes CAWSGLIWDTQGETQYF.

The J gene is TRBJ1-6, the V gene TRBV7-9; perhaps TRBD1 as D (5 bases). Germline CDR1 reads SEHNR; CDR2 reads FQNEAQ (reference sequence). This CDR3 spans 14 amino acids. V shed 0 bases and J shed 8 bases, with 8 bases lying between them. For the CDR3, the DNA is TGTGCCAGCAGCTTAGCAGGGACCGATTCACCCCTCCACTTT. Amino acid sequence: CASSLAGTDSPLHF.

V usage is TRBV29-1 and J usage is TRBJ2-1; TRBD1 is a possible D gene (5 bases). V lost 1 base, J lost 3 bases, and 7 bases lay in between. The germline gives CDR1 SQVTM, CDR2 ANQGSEA. The CDR3 is 13 residues long. The CDR3 sequence is CSVEGQHYNEQFF. The DNA for the CDR3 is TGCAGCGTTGAAGGACAGCACTACAATGAGCAGTTCTTC.

V usage is TRBV18 and J usage is TRBJ1-2; tentative D call: TRBD1 (5 bases). V dropped 3 bases and J dropped 0 bases, with 29 bases sitting between them. CDR3 size: 21 residues. Germline-derived CDR1 and CDR2 are KGHSH and LQKENI. In DNA form, the CDR3 reads TGTGCCAGCTCACCCACGTTCGTATTCTCAGGGTCTTTTTTCTCTAACTATGGCTACACCTTC. Translated, it gives CASSPTFVFSGSFFSNYGYTF.

The rearrangement links TRBV28 to TRBJ2-7, with D possibly being TRBD1 or TRBD2 (6 bases each). Germline V gene sequence: CDR1 MDHEN, CDR2 SYDVKM. V dropped 10 bases and J dropped 2 bases, with 18 bases sitting between them. The CDR3 loop spans 14 amino acids. CDR3 nucleotide sequence: TGTGCCATCGGACTACGGGGACACCCCTACGAGCAGTACTTC. Encoded protein: CAIGLRGHPYEQYF.

A note on this clone: In the same sample, other DNA sequences code for this CDR3. This chain links TRBV7-9 with TRBJ2-1; TRBD2 is a possible D gene (5 bases). Germline V lookup: CDR1 SEHNR, CDR2 FQNEAQ (reference sequence). V lost 0 bases, J lost 9 bases, and 6 bases lay in between. This CDR3 is built from 12 residues. The CDR3 loop reads CASSLAGGEQFF. DNA for the CDR3: TGTGCCAGCAGCTTAGCCGGAGGTGAGCAGTTCTTC.

CDR3 DNA: TGTGCCAGCAGTGAACCACAGAACTATGGCTACACCTTC. Its protein is CASSEPQNYGYTF. The chain employs TRBV25-1 and TRBJ1-2; D is unclear. V was pared by 2 bases and J by 2 bases, with 6 bases between. Germline loops: CDR1 MGHDK, CDR2 SYGVNS. The CDR3 covers 13 residues.

The gene calls are TRBV18 and TRBJ2-7; D may be TRBD1 (5 bases). V dropped 4 bases and J dropped 4 bases, with 11 bases sitting between them. This CDR3 contains 13 residues. The germline V gene has CDR1 KGHSH and CDR2 LQKENI. Written as DNA, the CDR3 is TGTGCCAGCTCACTATTGGACAAATACGAGCAGTACTTC. Translating gives CASSLLDKYEQYF.